This TCR beta chain originates from a study of human T cells and chemical hapten exposure. Study-wide background: Patch testing was performed with 0.01% DPC on the upper back, with reading at 6 days. The study enrolled mostly female patients with alopecia areata, totalis or universalis. Small differences in pooled library volume mainly drove the variation in TCR yields per sample.

TCRdb reprocessed the RACE reads via MiXCR and lists one record per CDR3 protein. The data contain some 180,000 distinct CDR3 sequences, approximately 26% of them singletons. Time point given: patch test 3, about 24 weeks after DPC sensitization. Treatment: therapeutic diphenylcyclopropenone sensitization with weekly scalp DPC. People who gave samples had alopecia, were 18 to 70 years old, and were suitable for DPC. V was pared by 3 bases and J by 6 bases, with 12 bases of the junction left unmatched. The CDR3 is 15 residues long. CDR1 and CDR2 (germline): SGHKS, YYEKEE (reference sequence). The receptor was derived from a woman aged 40 to 55 with alopecia areata. Some clones in this sample may be carry-over from other donors' samples. This chain uses TRBV5-5 with TRBJ2-7; TRBD1 matches 7 bases. The material was whole blood, obtained in connection with sensitization to the hapten diphenylcyclopropenone (DPC). Written as DNA, the CDR3 is TGTGCCAGCAGCTCCACCGGGACAGCCCGGATCGAGCAGTACTTC. Protein sequence: CASSSTGTARIEQYF.